The sequence of this T cell receptor beta chain was determined in a study of yellow fever vaccine responses in identical twins. A note on this clonotype: The antigen is undetermined.

Study-wide findings and caveats: Reports say the vaccine T cell response in twins looked partly convergent and partly personalized.

A single record per CDR3 protein comes from TCRdb applying MiXCR to the RT-PCR reads. The sample contains fewer than 1,000 distinct CDR3 sequences, around 80% of which appear only once. This TCR was recovered from a female donor who received the yellow fever vaccine. Specimen: T cells from blood (PBMCs), unsorted or a sorted subset (not recorded which), collected before or after yellow fever vaccination (not recorded which).

CDR3: CASSQGTGLWPQHF. The CDR3 region has the DNA TGCGCCAGCAGCCAAGGGACAGGTCTTTGGCCCCAGCATTTT. The chain combines TRBV4-1 with TRBJ1-5, with 7 bases matching TRBD1. This CDR3 is 14 amino acids long. Trimming took 1 base from V and 9 from J; bases not matched to a gene: 6. Germline V gives CDR1 MGHRA, CDR2 YSYEKL.